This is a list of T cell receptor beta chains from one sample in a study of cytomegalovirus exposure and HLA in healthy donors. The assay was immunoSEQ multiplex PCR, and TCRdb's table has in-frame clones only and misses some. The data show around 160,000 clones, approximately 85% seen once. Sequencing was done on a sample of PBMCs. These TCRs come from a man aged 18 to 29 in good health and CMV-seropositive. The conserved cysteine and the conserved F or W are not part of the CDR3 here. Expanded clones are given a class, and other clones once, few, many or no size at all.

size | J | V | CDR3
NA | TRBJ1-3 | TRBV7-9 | ASSLRQGSGNTIY
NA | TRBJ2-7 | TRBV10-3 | AISESYLVDRKIYEQY
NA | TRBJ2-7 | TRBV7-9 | ASSLLGLSYSAYEQY
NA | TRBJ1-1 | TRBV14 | ASSRNRVKNTEAF
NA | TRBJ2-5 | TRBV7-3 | ASSLSPGQGKTQY
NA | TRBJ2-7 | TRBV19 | ANRYHRLAGPYEQY
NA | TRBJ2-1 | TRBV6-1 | ASSPLAGQGNEQF
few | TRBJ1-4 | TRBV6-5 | ASSTGTAREKLF
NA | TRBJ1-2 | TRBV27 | ASSQGQIYGYT
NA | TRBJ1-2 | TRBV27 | ASSLFPGDYGYT
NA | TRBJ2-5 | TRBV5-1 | ASSWDTQLQGTQY
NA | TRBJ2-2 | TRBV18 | ASSPPSRNTGELF
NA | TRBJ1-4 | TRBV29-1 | SVRDRGEKLF
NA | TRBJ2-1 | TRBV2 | ASSAGL
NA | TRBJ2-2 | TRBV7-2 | ASSLQGGGGGTGELF
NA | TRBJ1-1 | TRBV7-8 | ASSLDRDTEAF
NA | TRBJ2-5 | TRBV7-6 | TSSLRRPGQLQETQY
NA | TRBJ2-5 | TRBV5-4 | ASSPRTSQETQY
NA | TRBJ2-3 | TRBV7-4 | ASSPKLAGGTDTQY
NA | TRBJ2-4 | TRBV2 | ASRKGQGAGDIQY
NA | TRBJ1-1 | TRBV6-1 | ASTRVMNTEAF
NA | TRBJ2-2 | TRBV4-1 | ASQGGTGELF
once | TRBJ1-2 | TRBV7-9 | SSSEGQYGYT
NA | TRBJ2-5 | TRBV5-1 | ASSLILTGLEETQY
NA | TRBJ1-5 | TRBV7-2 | ASSLEGVGGVQNQPQH
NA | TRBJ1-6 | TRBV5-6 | ASSLINPGNSPLH
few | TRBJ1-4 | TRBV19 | ASTRAGTESEKLF
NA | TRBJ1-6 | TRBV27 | ASRSGTGHSPLH
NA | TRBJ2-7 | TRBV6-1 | ASSEEVGGRYEQY
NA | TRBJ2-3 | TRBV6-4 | ASRGLAEADTQY
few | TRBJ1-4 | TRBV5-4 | ASSFGQGDEKLF
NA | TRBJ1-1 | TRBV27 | ASSSVRQGAFNTEAF
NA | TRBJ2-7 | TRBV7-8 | ASSPKGGARGIEQY
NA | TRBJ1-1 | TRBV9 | ASSAGQGNTEAF
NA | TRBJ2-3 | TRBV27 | AISSGGRSTDTQY
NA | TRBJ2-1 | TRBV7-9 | ASSLLRGGLADSYNEQF
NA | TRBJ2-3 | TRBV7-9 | ASSLVGEDTQY
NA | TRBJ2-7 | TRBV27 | ASIAFRGFSYEQY
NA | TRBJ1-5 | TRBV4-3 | ASSQDRAGRNQPQH
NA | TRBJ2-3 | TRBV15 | ATSNRGTDTQY
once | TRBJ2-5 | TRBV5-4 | ASSVANPGQETQY
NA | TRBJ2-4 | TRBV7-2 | ASSLDHSGMGQY
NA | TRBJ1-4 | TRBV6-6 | ASSDGGGGNEKLF
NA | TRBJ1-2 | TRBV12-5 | ASGSLGTGQVETFGYT
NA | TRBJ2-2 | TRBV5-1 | ASSLGTSGRNTGELF
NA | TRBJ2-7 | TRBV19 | ASSMVAGSGSSYEQY
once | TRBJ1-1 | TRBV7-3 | ASSLIGGTEAF
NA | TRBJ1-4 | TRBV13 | ASSLRGQGREKLF
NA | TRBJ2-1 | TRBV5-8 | ASSRRSSYNEQF
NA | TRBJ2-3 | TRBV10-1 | ASSPNGRLGTDTQY
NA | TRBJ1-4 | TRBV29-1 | SVGGVLDEKLF
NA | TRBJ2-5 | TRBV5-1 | ASSLTSGGMEKETQY
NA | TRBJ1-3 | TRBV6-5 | ASSYSDRASGNTIY
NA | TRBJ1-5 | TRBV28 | ASSLWGVLNQPQH
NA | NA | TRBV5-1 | ASSLVLPLGGEQY
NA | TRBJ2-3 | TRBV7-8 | ASSLTSRSTDTQY
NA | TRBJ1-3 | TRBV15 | ATSSKGESALTGNTIY
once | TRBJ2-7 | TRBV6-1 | ASREGVGVYYEQY
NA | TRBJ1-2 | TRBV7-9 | SSSFSVYGYT
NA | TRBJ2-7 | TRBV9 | ASSVVWSGNEQY